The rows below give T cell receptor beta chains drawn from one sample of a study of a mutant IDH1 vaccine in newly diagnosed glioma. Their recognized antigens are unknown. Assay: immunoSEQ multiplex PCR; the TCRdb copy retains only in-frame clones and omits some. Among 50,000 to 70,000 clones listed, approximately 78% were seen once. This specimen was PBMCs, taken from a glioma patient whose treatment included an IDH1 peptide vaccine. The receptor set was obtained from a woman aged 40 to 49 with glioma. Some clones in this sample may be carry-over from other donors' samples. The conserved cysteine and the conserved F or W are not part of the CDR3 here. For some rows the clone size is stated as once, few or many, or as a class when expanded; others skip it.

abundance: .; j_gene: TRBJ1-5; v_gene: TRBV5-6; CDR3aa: ASSLGTQPQH
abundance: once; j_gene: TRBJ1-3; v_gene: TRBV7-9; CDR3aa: ASSWTGGTGNTIY
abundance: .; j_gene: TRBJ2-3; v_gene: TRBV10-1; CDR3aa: ASSGEGRTDTQY
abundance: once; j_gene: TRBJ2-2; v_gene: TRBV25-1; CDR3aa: ASRRWGHANTGELF
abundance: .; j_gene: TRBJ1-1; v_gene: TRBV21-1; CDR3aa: ASSKAGRDRGQGTNVNTEAF
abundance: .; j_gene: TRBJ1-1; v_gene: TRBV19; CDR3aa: ASSIGPNTEAF
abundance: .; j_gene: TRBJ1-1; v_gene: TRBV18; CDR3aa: ASSLIGENTEAF
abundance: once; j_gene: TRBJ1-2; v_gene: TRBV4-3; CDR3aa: ASSPAAGNERYGYT
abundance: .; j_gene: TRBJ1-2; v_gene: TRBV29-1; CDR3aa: SVRGMRDGYT
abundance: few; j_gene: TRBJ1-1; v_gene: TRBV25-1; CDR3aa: ASSEGNTEAF
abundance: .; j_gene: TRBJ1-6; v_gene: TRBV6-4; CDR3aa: ASSGTGGGGSPLH
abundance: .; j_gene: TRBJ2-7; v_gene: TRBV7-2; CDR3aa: ASSLTARTYEQY
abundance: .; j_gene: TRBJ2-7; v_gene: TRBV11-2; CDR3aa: ASSFLALLGEQY
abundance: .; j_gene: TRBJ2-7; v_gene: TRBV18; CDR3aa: ASRSGTATYEQY
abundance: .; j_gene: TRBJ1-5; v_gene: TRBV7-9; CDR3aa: ASSLTGYEKPQH
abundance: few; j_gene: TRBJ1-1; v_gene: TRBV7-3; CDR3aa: ASSPYGTGFGTEAF
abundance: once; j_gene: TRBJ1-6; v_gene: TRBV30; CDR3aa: AWNGQGASNSPLH
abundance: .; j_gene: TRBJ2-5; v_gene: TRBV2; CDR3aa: ASSRDRSVETQY
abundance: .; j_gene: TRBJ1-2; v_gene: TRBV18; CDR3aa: ASSVRTGTNYGYT
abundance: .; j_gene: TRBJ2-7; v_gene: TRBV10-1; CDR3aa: ASSDSPEGEQY
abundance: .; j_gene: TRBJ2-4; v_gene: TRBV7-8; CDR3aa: ASSPGARLAKNIQY
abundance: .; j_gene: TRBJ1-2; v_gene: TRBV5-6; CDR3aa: ASSFVGQGRGGTGYT
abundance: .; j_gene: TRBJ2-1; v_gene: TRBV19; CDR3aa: ASSIVLALESSYNEQF
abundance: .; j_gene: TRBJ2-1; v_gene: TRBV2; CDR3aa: ASRSSSLVGEQF
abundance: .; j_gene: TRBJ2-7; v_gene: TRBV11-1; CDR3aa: ASSFGGGGGEDEQY
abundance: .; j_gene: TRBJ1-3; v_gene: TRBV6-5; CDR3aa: ASSYDWTGNTIY